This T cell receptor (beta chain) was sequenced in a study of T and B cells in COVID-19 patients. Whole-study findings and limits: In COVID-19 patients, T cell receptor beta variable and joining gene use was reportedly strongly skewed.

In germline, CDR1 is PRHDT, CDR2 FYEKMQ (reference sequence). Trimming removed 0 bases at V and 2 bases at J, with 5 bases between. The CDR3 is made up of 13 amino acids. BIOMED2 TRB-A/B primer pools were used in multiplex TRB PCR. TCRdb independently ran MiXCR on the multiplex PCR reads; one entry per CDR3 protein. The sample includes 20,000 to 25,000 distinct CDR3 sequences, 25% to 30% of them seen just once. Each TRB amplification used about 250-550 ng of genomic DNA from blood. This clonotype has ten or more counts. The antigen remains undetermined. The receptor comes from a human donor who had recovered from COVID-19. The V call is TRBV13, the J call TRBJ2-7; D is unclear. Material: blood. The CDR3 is CASSLGLTYEQYF. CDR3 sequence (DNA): TGTGCCAGCAGCTTAGGCCTGACCTACGAGCAGTACTTC. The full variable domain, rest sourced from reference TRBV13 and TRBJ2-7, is AAGVIQSPRHLIKEKRETATLKCYPIPRHDTVYWYQQGPGQDPQFLISFYEKMQSDKGSIPDRFSAQQFSDYHSELNMSSLELGDSALYFCASSLGLTYEQYFGPGTRLTVT.